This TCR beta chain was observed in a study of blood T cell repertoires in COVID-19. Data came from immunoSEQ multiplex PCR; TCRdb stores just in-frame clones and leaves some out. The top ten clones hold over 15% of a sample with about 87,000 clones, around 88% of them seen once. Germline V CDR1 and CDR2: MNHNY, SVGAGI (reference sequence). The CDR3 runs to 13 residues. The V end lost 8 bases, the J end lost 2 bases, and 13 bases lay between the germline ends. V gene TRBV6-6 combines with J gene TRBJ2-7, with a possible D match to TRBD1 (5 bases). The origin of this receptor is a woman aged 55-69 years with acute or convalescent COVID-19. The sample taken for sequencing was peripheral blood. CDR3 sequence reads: CASLLDRTYEQYF. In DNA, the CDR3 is TGTGCCAGCCTACTCGACAGAACCTACGAGCAGTACTTC.